These 14 T cell receptor beta chains were all obtained from the same sample, sequenced in a study of blood T cell repertoires in COVID-19. Clones were read by immunoSEQ multiplex PCR, and TCRdb kept only the in-frame ones, dropping some. The sample includes 95,000 to 100,000 clones, 70% to 90% seen only once; the top ten take more than 3.5%. Material: peripheral blood. The origin of the receptors is a human donor with COVID-19, enrolled during active disease. The donor label of this sample is uncertain.

The J gene is TRBJ2-7, the V gene TRBV19; TRBD1 matches at 7 bases. Germline V gene lookup returns CDR1 LNHDA and CDR2 SQIVND (reference sequence). V was clipped by 6 bases and J by 0 bases; unmatched bases: 8. The CDR3 loop spans 15 amino acids. The CDR3 region is CASRRRQGSSYEQYF. CDR3 coding DNA: TGTGCCAGTAGGAGAAGACAGGGAAGCTCCTACGAGCAGTACTTC.

The chain has TRBV5-4 and TRBJ2-5, with D possibly matching TRBD1 (5 bases). Germline CDR1 SGHNT, CDR2 YYREEE (reference sequence). The CDR3 is 13 amino acids. Trimming took off 2 bases at V and 9 bases at J, with 14 bases between the two ends. The CDR3 spells CASSLGGVGAQYF. The CDR3 bases are TGTGCCAGCAGCTTAGGCGGAGTAGGGGCCCAGTACTTC. The whole variable domain, filled in from reference TRBV5-4 and TRBJ2-5, reads ETGVTQSPTHLIKTRGQQVTLRCSSQSGHNTVSWYQQALGQGPQFIFQYYREEENGRGNFPPRFSGLQFPNYSSELNVNALELDDSALYLCASSLGGVGAQYFGPGTRLLVL.

This chain links TRBV7-3 with TRBJ1-1, with 8 bases aligning to TRBD1. Germline V gene lookup returns CDR1 SGHTA and CDR2 FQGTGA. V was clipped by 5 bases and J by 3 bases; unmatched bases: 2. This CDR3 is 13 amino acids long. CDR3 loop: CASSKQGDTEAFF. CDR3 coding DNA: TGTGCCAGCAGCAAACAGGGGGACACTGAAGCTTTCTTT.

J is TRBJ2-7 and V is TRBV3-1 (or the pseudogene TRBV3-2); 9 nucleotides agree with TRBD2. Germline V gene lookup returns CDR1 LGHDT and CDR2 YNNKEL (reference sequence). This CDR3 region has 16 residues. The ends lost 1 base at V and 0 bases at J; junction bases unmatched: 4. The CDR3 here is CASSQALAGSSYEQYF. CDR3 bases: TGTGCCAGCAGCCAAGCCCTAGCGGGGAGCTCCTACGAGCAGTACTTC.

CDR3 sequence (DNA): TGTGCCGGGGGGACAGACTTCAACACTGAAGCTTTCTTT. Its translation is CAGGTDFNTEAFF. V gene TRBV2 combines with J gene TRBJ1-1, with 7 bases lining up with TRBD1. The CDR3 spans 13 residues. Germline V gene lookup returns CDR1 SNHLY and CDR2 FYNNEI. V dropped 11 bases and J dropped 2; count of bases not matched to a gene: 8.

This chain uses TRBV19 with TRBJ1-2, with D unresolved. The CDR3 is made up of 14 amino acids. In germline, CDR1 is LNHDA, CDR2 SQIVND (reference sequence). V was shortened by 3 bases and J by 0 bases, with 8 bases between the two germline ends. The CDR3 loop reads CASSMAGSNYGYTF. DNA of the CDR3: TGTGCCAGTAGTATGGCAGGTTCTAACTATGGCTACACCTTC.

The chain has TRBV28 and TRBJ2-7, with D possibly TRBD2 on 5 matching bases. V was pared by 5 bases and J by 0 bases, with 17 bases between. Germline values: CDR1 MDHEN, CDR2 SYDVKM. CDR3 length equals 16 residues. CDR3 DNA sequence: TGTGCCAGCAGTCAAGATGGAGGAGGATACTCCTACGAGCAGTACTTC. Translated: CASSQDGGGYSYEQYF.

The rearrangement links TRBV5-1 to TRBJ2-1; TRBD1 matches 7 bases. V lost 4 bases to trimming and J lost 8 bases; unmatched junction nucleotides: 3. CDR3 size: 12 residues. Germline lookup yields CDR1 SGHRS and CDR2 YFSETQ. CDR3 coding DNA: TGCGCCAGCAGCCCCCAGGGGGATGAGCAGTTCTTC. This codes for CASSPQGDEQFF.

The chain is built from TRBV7-3 and TRBJ2-5; TRBD1 might be the D (8 bases). This CDR3 contains 18 residues. Germline CDR1 and CDR2: SGHTA and FQGTGA. V was cut by 5 bases and J by 7 bases, with 29 bases left in between. In DNA, the CDR3 is TGTGCCAGCAGCCTATACGGGGGGACAGGACATGAATTGGGGACCCAGTACTTC. This gives the protein CASSLYGGTGHELGTQYF.

The chain is built from TRBV6-5 and TRBJ1-6; 11 positions agree with TRBD1. The length of the CDR3 is 16 residues. The germline CDR1 and CDR2 sequences are MNHEY and SVGAGI. The ends lost 4 bases at V and 6 bases at J; junction bases unmatched: 5. For the CDR3, the DNA is TGTGCCAGCAGTTGGGGGACAGGGGGTGTTAATTCACCCCTCCACTTT. As protein: CASSWGTGGVNSPLHF.

The DNA for the CDR3 is TGTGCCAGCAGCCTACTAAGCCCATTTTCACCCCTCCACTTT. Residues: CASSLLSPFSPLHF. This chain links TRBV3-1 (or the pseudogene TRBV3-2) with TRBJ1-6; no firm D call. The CDR3 extends over 14 amino acids. The germline CDR1 and CDR2 sequences are LGHDT and YNNKEL (reference sequence). V was shortened by 4 bases and J by 9 bases, with 13 bases between the two germline ends.

This chain uses TRBV7-9 with TRBJ2-5, with 10 bases lining up with TRBD1. The CDR3 sequence is 18 residues long. V shed 5 bases, J shed 1 base, and the junction held 13 bases outside the gene matches. Germline V gives CDR1 SEHNR, CDR2 FQNEAQ (reference sequence). This CDR3 reads CASSPRDRGATPQETQYF. The DNA of the CDR3 is TGTGCCAGCAGCCCCCGGGACAGGGGCGCAACGCCCCAAGAGACCCAGTACTTC.

The chain recombines TRBV6-4 with TRBJ1-5, with 8 positions matching TRBD1. The CDR3 extends over 14 amino acids. V trimming: 5 bases; J trimming: 2 bases; junction bases outside the gene matches: 2. Germline V gene data show CDR1 as MRHNA and CDR2 as SNTAGT. CDR3 region: CASSPGQGNQPQHF. In DNA form, the CDR3 reads TGTGCCAGCAGTCCGGGACAGGGCAATCAGCCCCAGCATTTT.

The chain employs TRBV11-3 and TRBJ2-7, with 13 bases matching TRBD2. J lost 2 bases, V lost 3 bases, and 1 base had no gene match. Germline CDR1 reads SGHNT; CDR2 reads YENEEA. The CDR3 covers 15 residues. CDR3 region: CASSLGLAGPYEQYF. CDR3 nucleotides: TGTGCCAGCAGCTTGGGACTAGCGGGGCCCTACGAGCAGTACTTC.